What follows are 12 T cell receptor beta chains derived from one specimen sequenced in a study of T cell responses to AZD1222 COVID-19 vaccine. Repertoires were generated with immunoSEQ multiplex PCR, while TCRdb's copy carries only in-frame clones and drops some. The sample contains 90,000 or so clones, around nine tenths of which appear only once. The source was peripheral blood, collected on day 0 of AZD1222 vaccination. These receptors all come from an adult in good health.

This clone was seen only a few times. The V call is TRBV11-2, the J call TRBJ2-7, with D perhaps given as TRBD1 or TRBD2 (5 bases each). Trimming took off 5 bases at V and 13 bases at J, with 15 bases between the two ends. CDR3 length equals 11 residues. Germline CDR1 and CDR2: SGHAT and FQNNGV. CDR3 residues: CASSPGTPVYF. The DNA of the CDR3 is TGTGCCAGCAGCCCGGGGACGCCGGTTTACTTC.

This rearrangement joins TRBV5-1 to TRBJ2-7, with D maybe TRBD2 (6 bases). V shed 0 bases and J shed 0 bases, with 7 bases lying between them. Germline CDR1 SGHRS, CDR2 YFSETQ. The CDR3 has 14 amino acids. The CDR3 loop reads CASSLGGLSYEQYF. The DNA of the CDR3 is TGCGCCAGCAGCTTGGGGGGACTCTCCTACGAGCAGTACTTC.

The chain joins TRBV6-5 to TRBJ1-4; D remains unclear. Deletions cut 2 bases from V and 0 bases from J, with 10 bases between. In germline, CDR1 is MNHEY, CDR2 SVGAGI. This CDR3 contains 16 residues. This CDR3 reads CASSYDTPATNEKLFF. The CDR3 nucleotides are TGTGCCAGCAGTTACGACACCCCTGCAACTAATGAAAAACTGTTTTTT.

This chain connects TRBV10-3 to TRBJ2-2, with D unclear. The CDR3 covers 11 residues. CDR1 is ENHRY, CDR2 SYGVKD, per germline. V was pared by 6 bases and J by 3 bases, with 2 bases between. The CDR3 DNA reads TGTGCCATCAGGGACACCGGGGAGCTGTTTTTT. This translates into CAIRDTGELFF.

The chain carries TRBV9 and TRBJ2-7; 8 bases are shared with TRBD1. Trimming removed 4 bases from V and 3 bases from J; junction bases left unmatched: 15. Germline assignment: CDR1 SGDLS and CDR2 YYNGEE. The CDR3 is made up of 17 amino acids. CDR3 bases: TGTGCCAGCAGCCCAAGGAGCGCAGGGGGCCGGCTCTACGAGCAGTACTTC. Translated: CASSPRSAGGRLYEQYF.

The chain combines TRBV6-2 or TRBV6-3 with TRBJ1-1; D unresolved. The CDR3 runs 14 residues. Trimming cost V 3 bases and J 4 bases, with 12 bases left between them. Germline V gene sequence: CDR1 MNHEY, CDR2 SVGEGT. The CDR3 DNA is TGTGCCAGCAGTTATATGGGCAAACGCACTGAAGCTTTCTTT. It yields the protein CASSYMGKRTEAFF.

The chain recombines TRBV3-1 (or the pseudogene TRBV3-2) with TRBJ1-6; no clear D. Per germline, CDR1 LGHDT and CDR2 YNNKEL (reference sequence). The V end was cut by 4 bases, the J end by 10 bases, with 11 bases between. The CDR3 has 13 residues. The CDR3 bases are TGTGCCAGCAGCCGGAGCTCCAACTCACCCCTCCACTTT. Translated, it gives CASSRSSNSPLHF.

This clone appeared a single time. This rearrangement joins TRBV6-6 to TRBJ2-3; D remains ambiguous. CDR1 and CDR2 (germline): MNHNY, SVGAGI (reference sequence). The germline V and J ends were trimmed by 2 bases and 3 bases, with 12 bases remaining between them. The CDR3 is 15 residues long. This CDR3 reads CASSYINLGTDTQYF. The CDR3 DNA reads TGTGCCAGCAGTTACATTAATCTTGGGACAGATACGCAGTATTTT.

This clone was observed once. The chain recombines TRBV28 with TRBJ1-3; D ambiguous. The germline CDR1 and CDR2 sequences are MDHEN and SYDVKM. The CDR3 is made up of 15 amino acids. V lost 1 base to trimming and J lost 1 base, with 8 bases between them. The CDR3 sequence is CASSLFGGSGNTIYF. DNA of the CDR3: TGTGCCAGCAGTTTATTTGGAGGGTCTGGAAACACCATATATTTT. The variable domain in full, completed from reference TRBV28 and TRBJ1-3, reads DVKVTQSSRYLVKRTGEKVFLECVQDMDHENMFWYRQDPGLGLRLIYFSYDVKMKEKGDIPEGYSVSREKKERFSLILESASTNQTSMYLCASSLFGGSGNTIYFGEGSWLTVV.

The rearrangement links TRBV19 to TRBJ2-3; TRBD2 aligns across 10 bases. The germline V gene has CDR1 LNHDA and CDR2 SQIVND (reference sequence). This CDR3 comprises 15 residues. V was pared by 2 bases and J by 6 bases, with 5 bases of the junction left unmatched. DNA for the CDR3: TGTGCCAGTAGTATAACTAGCGGGGACCCCGATACGCAGTATTTT. This encodes CASSITSGDPDTQYF.

V gene TRBV19 combines with J gene TRBJ2-3, with 8 bases that match TRBD2. The CDR3 covers 16 residues. CDR1 is LNHDA, CDR2 SQIVND, per germline (reference sequence). The trim removed 5 bases at V and 1 base at J, leaving 8 bases unmatched. The CDR3 is CASSSTSGWGTDTQYF. The CDR3 DNA sequence: TGTGCCAGTAGTTCAACTAGCGGTTGGGGCACAGATACGCAGTATTTT.

CDR3 loop: CASSRTLLGTSGSYEQYF. CDR3 coding DNA: TGTGCCAGCAGCCGAACCTTACTAGGGACTAGCGGCTCCTACGAGCAGTACTTC. This chain connects TRBV5-4 to TRBJ2-7, with 11 bases that match TRBD2. The CDR3 contains 18 residues. CDR1 is SGHNT and CDR2 is YYREEE in the germline V gene (reference sequence). V lost 4 bases and J lost 0; bases outside the gene matches: 12.